Following are 31 T cell receptor beta chains from one sample sequenced in a study of beta chain features in type 1 diabetes. As every portion of the isolated RNA was reverse transcribed, the sequencing read expressed TCRB transcripts. The table came from immunoSEQ multiplex PCR; TCRdb's copy has only in-frame clones and leaves some out. The data hold 680,000 or so clones, with roughly 15% observed a single time. The sample comprised naive CD4+ T cells from blood. These receptors were taken from a man aged 18 to 30 in good health.

J is TRBJ1-1 and V is TRBV5-1; TRBD1 is a possible D gene (5 bases). Trimming pared 1 base from V and 2 bases from J, leaving 15 bases between. Per the germline V gene, CDR1 is SGHRS and CDR2 is YFSETQ. CDR3 length equals 16 residues. DNA of the CDR3: TGCGCCAGCAGCTTGAGGTACCGGGGCTTCAACACTGAAGCTTTCTTT. Translated: CASSLRYRGFNTEAFF.

This chain joins TRBV6-5 and TRBJ2-7; D perhaps matches TRBD1 (5 bases). V dropped 0 bases and J dropped 2 bases, with 14 bases sitting between them. Germline lookup yields CDR1 MNHEY and CDR2 SVGAGI. The CDR3 is 16 residues long. CDR3 bases: TGTGCCAGCAGTTACTCGATGCTCAGGGTTCCCTACGAGCAGTACTTC. Translating it yields CASSYSMLRVPYEQYF.

This clone was observed a few times. This chain uses TRBV11-2 with TRBJ2-7, with a weak D call TRBD1 (5 bases). CDR1 SGHAT and CDR2 FQNNGV come from the germline V gene. The V and J ends lost 4 bases and 0 bases respectively, with 10 bases between them. The CDR3 length is 14 residues. CDR3 sequence reads: CASSSLRGSYEQYF. The CDR3 coding sequence is TGTGCCAGCAGCTCCCTAAGGGGCTCCTACGAGCAGTACTTC.

The chain is built from TRBV7-2 and TRBJ2-5; the D gene is possibly TRBD1 (6 bases). The DNA end lines up better with TRBJ2-7; the J call may be wrong. Germline V gene sequence: CDR1 SGHTA, CDR2 FQGNSA. The CDR3 extends over 13 amino acids. The CDR3 DNA sequence: TGTGCCAGCAGCTTCACAACAGGGTACGAGCAGTACTTC. Its translation: CASSFTTGYEQYF.

This chain joins TRBV9 and TRBJ1-1; D is ambiguous. With 4 bases removed from V and 3 bases from J, the gap between germline ends came to 10 bases. The CDR3 spans 13 residues. CDR1 is SGDLS, CDR2 YYNGEE, per germline. CDR3: CASSPTLDTEAFF. CDR3 coding DNA: TGTGCCAGCAGCCCAACACTTGACACTGAAGCTTTCTTT.

This clone came up a few times. V usage is TRBV7-9 and J usage is TRBJ1-5, with D perhaps TRBD1 (6 bases). Germline loops: CDR1 SEHNR, CDR2 FQNEAQ (reference sequence). Trimming took 5 bases from V and 0 from J, leaving 11 bases between them. This CDR3 has 15 amino acids. The CDR3 sequence: CASSQGTDSNQPQHF. The CDR3 DNA reads as TGTGCCAGCAGCCAGGGGACGGATAGCAATCAGCCCCAGCATTTT.

This rearrangement joins TRBV7-2 to TRBJ2-3, with 9 bases fitting TRBD2. Germline CDR1 is SGHTA and CDR2 is FQGNSA. Trimming at V came to 3 bases and at J to 3 bases, leaving 4 bases not matched to a gene. CDR3 length: 15 residues. In nucleotides, the CDR3 is TGTGCCAGCAGCTTCCCAGCGGGAGGTACAGATACGCAGTATTTT. Translation: CASSFPAGGTDTQYF. Variable domain in full (rest from reference TRBV7-2 and TRBJ2-3): GAGVSQSPSNKVTEKGKDVELRCDPISGHTALYWYRQSLGQGLEFLIYFQGNSAPDKSGLPSDRFSAERTGGSVSTLTIQRTQQEDSAVYLCASSFPAGGTDTQYFGPGTRLTVL.

This clone was detected a few times. The gene calls are TRBV7-3 and TRBJ2-1; 10 bases line up with TRBD2. The V and J ends lost 5 bases and 7 bases, in that order; junction bases with no gene match: 5. The CDR3 is 14 amino acids. The germline V gene has CDR1 SGHTA and CDR2 FQGTGA. The DNA of the CDR3 is TGTGCCAGCAGCAGTAGCGGGGGGAAGAATGAGCAGTTCTTC. It is translated as CASSSSGGKNEQFF.

The chain employs TRBV7-9 and TRBJ2-3; 8 bases match TRBD1. CDR1 and CDR2 from the germline V gene are SEHNR and FQNEAQ (reference sequence). CDR3 length: 16 amino acids. V shed 5 bases, J shed 5 bases, and the junction held 12 bases outside the gene matches. The CDR3 loop reads CASSPRTGKYGDTQYF. The CDR3 nucleotides are TGTGCCAGCAGCCCCCGGACAGGGAAGTACGGAGATACGCAGTATTTT.

The CDR3 region is CSVRSGDQPQHF. The DNA of the CDR3 is TGCAGCGTTCGGTCAGGGGATCAGCCCCAGCATTTT. J is TRBJ1-5 and V is TRBV29-1; TRBD1 is a possible D gene (6 bases). Germline CDR1 is SQVTM and CDR2 is ANQGSEA. The CDR3 extends over 12 amino acids. V dropped 5 bases and J dropped 5 bases, with 10 bases sitting between them.

V usage is TRBV2 and J usage is TRBJ1-5; D unresolved. From germline, CDR1 is SNHLY and CDR2 FYNNEI. V was cut by 7 bases and J by 6 bases, with 7 bases left in between. The CDR3 length is 11 residues. CDR3: CASKLVQPQHF. CDR3 DNA sequence: TGTGCCAGCAAATTAGTTCAGCCCCAGCATTTT.

The gene calls are TRBV7-2 and TRBJ2-7, with TRBD1 identical over 8 bases. Germline CDR1 is SGHTA and CDR2 is FQGNSA. The CDR3 runs 15 residues. The junction had 4 bases not matched to a gene; V was cut back by 3 bases and J by 0 bases. The CDR3 protein is CASSFVDRGSYEQYF. The DNA of the CDR3 is TGTGCCAGCAGCTTTGTTGACAGGGGCTCCTACGAGCAGTACTTC.

This clone has just a few counts. The gene calls are TRBV7-9 and TRBJ1-1; TRBD1 is a possible D gene (6 bases). V lost 7 bases, J lost 1 base, and 10 bases lay in between. CDR1 and CDR2 from the germline V gene are SEHNR and FQNEAQ (reference sequence). The length of the CDR3 is 13 residues. The CDR3 is CASIKDRNTEAFF. CDR3 bases: TGTGCCAGCATCAAGGACAGGAACACTGAAGCTTTCTTT. Supplemented by reference TRBV7-9 and TRBJ1-1, the full variable domain reads DTGVSQNPRHKITKRGQNVTFRCDPISEHNRLYWYRQTLGQGPEFLTYFQNEAQLEKSRLLSDRFSAERPKGSFSTLEIQRTEQGDSAMYLCASIKDRNTEAFFGQGTRLTVV.

This clone came up a few times. This chain links TRBV7-3 with TRBJ2-1; TRBD2 might be the D (6 bases). The CDR3 contains 15 residues. Trimming removed 6 bases from V and 3 bases from J, with 15 bases in between. The V gene's germline CDR1 is SGHTA and CDR2 FQGTGA. This CDR3 reads CASRRTSGYYNEQFF. The DNA for the CDR3 is TGTGCCAGCAGGCGTACCAGCGGGTACTACAATGAGCAGTTCTTC.

V usage is TRBV5-1 and J usage is TRBJ2-7; maybe TRBD1 (6 bases). Per germline, CDR1 SGHRS and CDR2 YFSETQ. The CDR3 covers 12 residues. V was cut by 0 bases and J by 5 bases, with 6 bases left in between. The CDR3 is CASSLDRDEQYF. CDR3 bases: TGCGCCAGCAGCTTGGACAGGGACGAGCAGTACTTC.

This clone turned up a few times. The V call is TRBV5-1, the J call TRBJ1-6; tentatively, D is TRBD1 (6 bases). Per the germline V gene, CDR1 is SGHRS and CDR2 is YFSETQ. V dropped 4 bases and J dropped 10 bases, with 18 bases sitting between them. This CDR3 region has 15 residues. The DNA of the CDR3 is TGCGCCAGCAGCCCCCGGGGGCCGAAGGGATCACCCCTCCACTTT. Translated, it gives CASSPRGPKGSPLHF.

This clone was counted a few times. V and J are TRBV18 and TRBJ1-1; 7 bases are a match to TRBD1. The CDR3 has 12 residues. With V trimmed by 4 bases and J by 10 bases, 6 bases remained unmatched. In germline, CDR1 is KGHSH, CDR2 LQKENI. This chain's CDR3 is CASSHGDSRAFF. CDR3 in DNA: TGTGCCAGCTCACACGGGGACAGTAGAGCTTTCTTT.

This clone has just a few counts. Other DNA variants within this sample encode the same CDR3. The genes are TRBV18 and TRBJ1-4; D unclear. V lost 3 bases to trimming and J lost 5 bases, with 4 bases between them. Germline loops: CDR1 KGHSH, CDR2 LQKENI. CDR3 length equals 12 residues. CDR3 amino acids: CASSPGNEKLFF. Written as DNA, the CDR3 is TGTGCCAGCTCACCGGGAAATGAAAAACTGTTTTTT.

J is TRBJ1-1 and V is TRBV13; D is possibly TRBD1 (5 bases). Trimming took off 7 bases at V and 8 bases at J, with 14 bases between the two ends. The CDR3 is 12 residues long. Germline CDR1 PRHDT, CDR2 FYEKMQ (reference sequence). The CDR3 loop reads CASTGGGTEAFF. The CDR3 bases are TGTGCCAGCACGGGTGGGGGGACGGAAGCTTTCTTT. Full variable domain (outside the CDR3, taken from reference TRBV13 and TRBJ1-1): AAGVIQSPRHLIKEKRETATLKCYPIPRHDTVYWYQQGPGQDPQFLISFYEKMQSDKGSIPDRFSAQQFSDYHSELNMSSLELGDSALYFCASTGGGTEAFFGQGTRLTVV.

The V and J genes are TRBV7-9 and TRBJ1-1, with D hard to call. Deletions cut 3 bases from V and 1 base from J, with 18 bases between. The V gene's germline CDR1 is SEHNR and CDR2 FQNEAQ (reference sequence). The CDR3 contains 17 residues. The CDR3 loop is CASSFYASPRKNTEAFF. As DNA, the CDR3 is TGTGCCAGCAGCTTTTATGCCAGCCCGCGAAAGAACACTGAAGCTTTCTTT.

This clone came up a few times. The chain links TRBV2 to TRBJ2-7; possible D gene TRBD1, 6 bases. V lost 6 bases, J lost 0 bases, and 12 bases lay in between. Germline CDR1 is SNHLY and CDR2 is FYNNEI. CDR3 length: 14 residues. CDR3 nucleotide sequence: TGTGCCAGCAGACAGGACAGCTACTCCTACGAGCAGTACTTC. It is translated as CASRQDSYSYEQYF. Based on the CDR3 plus reference TRBV2 and TRBJ2-7, the full variable domain is EPEVTQTPSHQVTQMGQEVILRCVPISNHLYFYWYRQILGQKVEFLVSFYNNEISEKSEIFDDQFSVERPDGSNFTLKIRSTKLEDSAMYFCASRQDSYSYEQYFGPGTRLTVT.

This clone was seen a handful of times. Other DNA sequences from this sample encode an identical CDR3 as well. The V gene is TRBV7-9, the J gene TRBJ1-1; 9 bases fit TRBD1. The CDR3 is 14 amino acids. Trimming removed 4 bases from V and 1 base from J; junction bases left unmatched: 1. CDR1 SEHNR and CDR2 FQNEAQ come from the germline V gene (reference sequence). The DNA for the CDR3 is TGTGCCAGCAGCTCACAGGGGGCGAACACTGAAGCTTTCTTT. Translating gives CASSSQGANTEAFF.

This chain uses TRBV6-5 with TRBJ2-1, with D possibly TRBD1 on 6 matching bases. V was shortened by 7 bases and J by 3 bases, with 10 bases between the two germline ends. Per the germline V gene, CDR1 is MNHEY and CDR2 is SVGAGI. This CDR3 spans 13 amino acids. The CDR3 bases are TGTGCCAGCAACGACAGGATCTACAATGAGCAGTTCTTC. This sequence encodes CASNDRIYNEQFF.

This sequence joins TRBV7-3 and TRBJ2-1; D is possibly TRBD1 or TRBD2 (5 bases each). Per the germline V gene, CDR1 is SGHTA and CDR2 is FQGTGA. The CDR3 consists of 16 residues. The V and J ends lost 2 bases and 2 bases respectively, with 13 bases between them. CDR3 region: CASSLGGVRPYNEQFF. The CDR3 DNA reads as TGTGCCAGCAGCTTAGGGGGTGTCAGACCCTACAATGAGCAGTTCTTC.

The rearrangement joins TRBV5-1 to TRBJ2-5; TRBD2 matches 9 bases. Germline values: CDR1 SGHRS, CDR2 YFSETQ. Trimming removed 4 bases from V and 2 bases from J; junction bases left unmatched: 6. This CDR3 has 15 amino acids. CDR3 DNA sequence: TGCGCCAGCAGCCCGTCAGCGGGAGGACAAGAGACCCAGTACTTC. Amino acid sequence: CASSPSAGGQETQYF.

This clone was observed a few times. This chain connects TRBV7-6 to TRBJ1-6, with 10 bases matching TRBD1. Per the germline V gene, CDR1 is SGHVS and CDR2 is FNYEAQ. V lost 1 base to trimming and J lost 8 bases; unmatched junction nucleotides: 2. CDR3 size: 15 residues. The CDR3 loop reads CASSLGQGAYSPLHF. The CDR3 DNA sequence: TGTGCCAGCAGCTTAGGACAGGGGGCTTATTCACCCCTCCACTTT.

Only a few counts were recorded for this clone. The V call is TRBV4-1, the J call TRBJ2-7; 8 bases fit TRBD1. The CDR3 covers 14 residues. The V gene's germline CDR1 is MGHRA and CDR2 YSYEKL. Trimming cost V 2 bases and J 9 bases; bases outside gene matches: 9. CDR3 residues: CASSQWGTGRGQYF. CDR3 nucleotide sequence: TGCGCCAGCAGCCAATGGGGGACAGGAAGAGGGCAGTACTTC.

This clone was detected only a few times. The J gene is TRBJ2-3, the V gene TRBV5-1, with D perhaps matching TRBD1 (6 bases). The germline V and J ends were trimmed by 3 bases and 0 bases, with 14 bases remaining between them. The CDR3 has 16 amino acids. Germline V gene data show CDR1 as SGHRS and CDR2 as YFSETQ. CDR3 bases: TGCGCCAGCAGCTCCCGACGACAGGCCAGCACAGATACGCAGTATTTT. Encoded protein: CASSSRRQASTDTQYF. Supplemented by reference TRBV5-1 and TRBJ2-3, the full variable domain reads KAGVTQTPRYLIKTRGQQVTLSCSPISGHRSVSWYQQTPGQGLQFLFEYFSETQRNKGNFPGRFSGRQFSNSRSEMNVSTLELGDSALYLCASSSRRQASTDTQYFGPGTRLTVL.

The chain employs TRBV5-1 and TRBJ1-6; a possible D gene is TRBD1 (5 bases). CDR1 SGHRS and CDR2 YFSETQ come from the germline V gene. V was pared by 2 bases and J by 0 bases, with 12 bases between. The CDR3 runs to 17 residues. CDR3 region: CASSLDSGSSYNSPLHF. CDR3 bases: TGCGCCAGCAGCTTAGACAGCGGGAGCTCCTATAATTCACCCCTCCACTTT.

This clone was recorded a few times. The chain has TRBV1 and TRBJ1-1; TRBD1, as called in the table, went unchecked against the DNA. TRBV1 is given as a pseudogene. This CDR3 contains 13 residues. CDR3 loop: CTSPEGADTEAFF. CDR3 coding DNA: TGCACCTCGCCCGAGGGGGCGGACACTGAAGCTTTCTTT.

V and J are TRBV27 and TRBJ1-1, with 7 bases lining up with TRBD1. Germline CDR1 MNHEY, CDR2 SMNVEV (reference sequence). The V and J ends lost 3 bases and 7 bases, in that order; junction bases with no gene match: 14. The CDR3 is 16 residues long. CDR3: CASSLVVNRGLNEAFF. CDR3 nucleotide sequence: TGTGCCAGCAGTTTGGTGGTAAACAGGGGATTGAATGAAGCTTTCTTT.